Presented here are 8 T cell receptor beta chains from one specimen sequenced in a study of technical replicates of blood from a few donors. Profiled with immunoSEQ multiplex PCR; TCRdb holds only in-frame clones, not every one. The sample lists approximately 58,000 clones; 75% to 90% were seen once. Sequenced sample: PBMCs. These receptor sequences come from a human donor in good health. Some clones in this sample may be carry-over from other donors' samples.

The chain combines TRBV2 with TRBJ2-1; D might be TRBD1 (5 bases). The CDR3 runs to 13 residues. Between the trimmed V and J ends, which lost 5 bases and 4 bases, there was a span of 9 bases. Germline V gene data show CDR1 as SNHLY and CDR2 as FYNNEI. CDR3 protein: CASSSTGYNEQFF. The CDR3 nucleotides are TGTGCCAGCAGTTCCACAGGATACAATGAGCAGTTCTTC.

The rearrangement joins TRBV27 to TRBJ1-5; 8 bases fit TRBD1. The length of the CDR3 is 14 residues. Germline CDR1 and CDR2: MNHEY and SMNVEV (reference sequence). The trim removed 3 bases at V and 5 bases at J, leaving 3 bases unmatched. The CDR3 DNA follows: TGTGCCAGCAGTTTTGAGGACAGGGATCAGCCCCAGCATTTT. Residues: CASSFEDRDQPQHF.

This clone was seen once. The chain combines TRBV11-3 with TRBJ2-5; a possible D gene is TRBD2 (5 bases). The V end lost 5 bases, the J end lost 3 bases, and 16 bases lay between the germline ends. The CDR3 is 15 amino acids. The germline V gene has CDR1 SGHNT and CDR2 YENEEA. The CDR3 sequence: CASSQRAGSEETQYF. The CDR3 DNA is TGTGCCAGCAGCCAGAGGGCTGGGTCCGAAGAGACCCAGTACTTC.

CDR3 amino acids: CASSGDRGANEKLFF. CDR3 bases: TGTGCCAGCAGCGGGGACAGGGGAGCTAATGAAAAACTGTTTTTT. The gene calls are TRBV2 and TRBJ1-4; 10 bases are shared with TRBD1. CDR3 length: 15 residues. The ends lost 6 bases at V and 3 bases at J; junction bases unmatched: 4. CDR1 SNHLY and CDR2 FYNNEI come from the germline V gene.

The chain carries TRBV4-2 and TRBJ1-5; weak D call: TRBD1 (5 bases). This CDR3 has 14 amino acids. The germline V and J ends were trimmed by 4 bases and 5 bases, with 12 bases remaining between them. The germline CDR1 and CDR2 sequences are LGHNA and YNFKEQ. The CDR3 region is CASSLVPTDQPQHF. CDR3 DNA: TGTGCCAGCAGCCTCGTACCGACAGATCAGCCCCAGCATTTT.

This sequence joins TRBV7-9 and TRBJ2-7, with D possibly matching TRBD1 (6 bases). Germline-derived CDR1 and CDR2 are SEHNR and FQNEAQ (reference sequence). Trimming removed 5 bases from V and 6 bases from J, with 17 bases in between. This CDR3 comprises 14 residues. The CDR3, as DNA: TGTGCCAGCAGCGGCCGGGACACAGCGGCCGAGCAGTACTTC. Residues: CASSGRDTAAEQYF.

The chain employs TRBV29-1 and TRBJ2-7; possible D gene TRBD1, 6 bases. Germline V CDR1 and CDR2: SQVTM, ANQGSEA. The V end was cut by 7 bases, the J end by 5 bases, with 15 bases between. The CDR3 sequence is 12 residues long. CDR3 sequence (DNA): TGCAGCGCAGCCGTGGGGGCCAACGAGCAGTACTTC. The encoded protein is CSAAVGANEQYF.

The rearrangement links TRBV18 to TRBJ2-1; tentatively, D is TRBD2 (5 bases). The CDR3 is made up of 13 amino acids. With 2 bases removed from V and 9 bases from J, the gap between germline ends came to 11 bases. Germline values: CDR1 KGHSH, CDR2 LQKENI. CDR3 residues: CASSPALGGEQFF. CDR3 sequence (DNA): TGTGCCAGCTCACCAGCTCTCGGAGGTGAGCAGTTCTTC.